This T cell receptor (beta chain) was identified during a study of T cells after posttransplantation cyclophosphamide. The junction had 4 bases not matched to a gene; V was cut back by 2 bases and J by 3 bases. CDR1 is SGHAT, CDR2 FQNNGV, per germline. The CDR3 is 14 residues long. The protocol was immunoSEQ multiplex PCR, while the TCRdb copy is restricted to in-frame clones and leaves out a portion. The sample contains about 52,000 clones, under 95% of which appear only once. The TCR was taken from a woman in her twenties or thirties in good health and a related stem cell transplant donor. What was sequenced was PBMCs. The chain recombines TRBV11-2 with TRBJ2-7; 7 bases fit TRBD1. CDR3 residues: CASSLYRGGYEQYF. The CDR3 nucleotides read TGTGCCAGCAGCTTATACAGGGGCGGCTACGAGCAGTACTTC.